Each of the 2 T cell receptor beta chains below was sequenced from the same sample in a study of T cells in Graves' hyperthyroidism and ophthalmopathy. TCR beta CDR3 sequences were amplified from RNA transcripts. RT-PCR in the first round (using the HTBI primer set) targeted the TCR CDR3. TCRdb itself ran the multiplex PCR reads through MiXCR, one entry per CDR3 protein. The table shows around 360,000 distinct CDR3 sequences, with 13% to 15% occurring only once. Input material: blood. Every receptor here comes from a woman aged 55-70 years with Graves' ophthalmopathy.

This clonotype was observed many times. The CDR3 region has the DNA TGTGCCTGGAGTGTACTAGCGAGCATTAATGAGCAGTTCTTC. Translated: CAWSVLASINEQFF. The rearrangement uses TRBV30 and TRBJ2-1; 7 bases agree with TRBD2. From germline, CDR1 is GTSNPN and CDR2 SVGIG (reference sequence). The V gene end was trimmed by 0 bases and the J gene end by 7 bases; junction bases not matched to a gene: 6. This CDR3 region has 14 residues.

This sequence joins TRBV2 and TRBJ2-7; D is possibly TRBD1 or TRBD2 (6 bases each). Trimming stripped 3 bases from V and 5 bases from J, with 8 bases between. The V gene's germline CDR1 is SNHLY and CDR2 FYNNEI. This CDR3 contains 12 residues. CDR3 sequence: CASSEGGDEQYF. In DNA form, the CDR3 reads TGTGCCAGCAGTGAGGGGGGCGACGAGCAGTACTTC.